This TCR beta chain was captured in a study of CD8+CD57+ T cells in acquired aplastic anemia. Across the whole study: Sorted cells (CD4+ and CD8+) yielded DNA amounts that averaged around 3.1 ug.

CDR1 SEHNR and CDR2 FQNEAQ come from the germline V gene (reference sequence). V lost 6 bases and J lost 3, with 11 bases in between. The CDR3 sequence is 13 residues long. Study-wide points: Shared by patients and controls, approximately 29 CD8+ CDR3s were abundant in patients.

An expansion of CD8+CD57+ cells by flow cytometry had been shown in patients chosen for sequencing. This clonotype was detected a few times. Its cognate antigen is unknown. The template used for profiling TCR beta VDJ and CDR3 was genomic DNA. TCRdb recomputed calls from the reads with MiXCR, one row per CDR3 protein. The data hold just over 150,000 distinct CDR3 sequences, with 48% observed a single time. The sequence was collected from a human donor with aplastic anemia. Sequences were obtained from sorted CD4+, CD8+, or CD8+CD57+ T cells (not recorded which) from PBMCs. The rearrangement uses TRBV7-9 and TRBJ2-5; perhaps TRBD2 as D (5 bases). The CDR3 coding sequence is TGTGCCAGCAGGGCGGGCTCAAAAGAGACCCAGTACTTC. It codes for CASRAGSKETQYF.